This T cell receptor (beta chain) was identified during a study of blood T cell repertoires in COVID-19. Across the study: Sample material is recorded as cDNA or gDNA derived from T cells, B-cell-depleted T cells, or PBMCs.

Deletions cut 0 bases from V and 0 bases from J, with 6 bases between. The CDR3 contains 15 residues. CDR1 is LNHNV and CDR2 is YYDKDF in the germline V gene (reference sequence). TCRdb's table, derived via immunoSEQ multiplex PCR, lists solely in-frame clones and lacks some. The sample lists approximately 170,000 clones, over 80% occurring once. This clonotype was sampled from an older woman with COVID-19, enrolled during active disease. The V gene is TRBV15, the J gene TRBJ2-4; possible D gene TRBD1, 5 bases. The material sequenced was peripheral blood. CDR3 nucleotides: TGTGCCACCAGCAGAGATGACAGAGCCAAAAACATTCAGTACTTC. Encoded protein: CATSRDDRAKNIQYF.